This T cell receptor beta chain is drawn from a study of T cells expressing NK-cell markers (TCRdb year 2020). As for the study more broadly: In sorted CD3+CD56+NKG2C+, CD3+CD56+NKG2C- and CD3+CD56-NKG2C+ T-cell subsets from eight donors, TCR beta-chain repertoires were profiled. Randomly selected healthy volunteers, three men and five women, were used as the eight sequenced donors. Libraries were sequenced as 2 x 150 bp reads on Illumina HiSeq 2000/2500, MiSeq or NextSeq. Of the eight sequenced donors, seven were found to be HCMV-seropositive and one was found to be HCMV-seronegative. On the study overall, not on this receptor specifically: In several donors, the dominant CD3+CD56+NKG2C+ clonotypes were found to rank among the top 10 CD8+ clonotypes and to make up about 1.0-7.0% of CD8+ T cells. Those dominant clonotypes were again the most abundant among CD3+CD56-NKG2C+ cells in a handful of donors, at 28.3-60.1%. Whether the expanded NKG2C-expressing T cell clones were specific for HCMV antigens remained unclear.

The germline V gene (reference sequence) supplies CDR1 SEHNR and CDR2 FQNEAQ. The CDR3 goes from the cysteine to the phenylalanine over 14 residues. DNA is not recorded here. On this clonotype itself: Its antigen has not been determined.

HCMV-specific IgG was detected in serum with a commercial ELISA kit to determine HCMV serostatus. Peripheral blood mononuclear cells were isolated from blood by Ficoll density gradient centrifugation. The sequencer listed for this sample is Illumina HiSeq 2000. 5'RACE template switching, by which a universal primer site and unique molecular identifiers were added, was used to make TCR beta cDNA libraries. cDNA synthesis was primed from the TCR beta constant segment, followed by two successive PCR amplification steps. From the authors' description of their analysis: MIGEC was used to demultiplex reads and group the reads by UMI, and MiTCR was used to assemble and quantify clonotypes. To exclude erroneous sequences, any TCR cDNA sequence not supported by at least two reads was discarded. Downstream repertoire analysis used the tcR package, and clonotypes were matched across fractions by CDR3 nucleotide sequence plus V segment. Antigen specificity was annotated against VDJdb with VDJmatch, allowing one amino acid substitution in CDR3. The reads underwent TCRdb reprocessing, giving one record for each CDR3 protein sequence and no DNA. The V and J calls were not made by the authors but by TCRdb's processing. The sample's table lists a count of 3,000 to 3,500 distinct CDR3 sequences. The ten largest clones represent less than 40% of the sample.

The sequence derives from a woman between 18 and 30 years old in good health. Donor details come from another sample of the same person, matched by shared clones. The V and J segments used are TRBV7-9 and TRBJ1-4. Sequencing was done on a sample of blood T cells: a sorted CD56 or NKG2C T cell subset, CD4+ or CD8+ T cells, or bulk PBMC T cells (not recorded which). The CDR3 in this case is CASSFLSTNEKLFF.